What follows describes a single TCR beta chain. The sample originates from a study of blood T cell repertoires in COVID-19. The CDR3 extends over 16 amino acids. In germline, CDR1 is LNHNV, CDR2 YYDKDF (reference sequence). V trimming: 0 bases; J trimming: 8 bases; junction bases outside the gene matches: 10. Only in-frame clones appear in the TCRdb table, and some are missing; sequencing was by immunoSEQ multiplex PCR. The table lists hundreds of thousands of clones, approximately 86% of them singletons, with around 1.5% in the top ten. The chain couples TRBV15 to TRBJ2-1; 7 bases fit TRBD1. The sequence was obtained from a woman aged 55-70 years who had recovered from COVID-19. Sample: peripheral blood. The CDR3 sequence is CATSRDPGGMLDEQFF. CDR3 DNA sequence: TGTGCCACCAGCAGAGACCCAGGGGGTATGCTTGATGAGCAGTTCTTC.